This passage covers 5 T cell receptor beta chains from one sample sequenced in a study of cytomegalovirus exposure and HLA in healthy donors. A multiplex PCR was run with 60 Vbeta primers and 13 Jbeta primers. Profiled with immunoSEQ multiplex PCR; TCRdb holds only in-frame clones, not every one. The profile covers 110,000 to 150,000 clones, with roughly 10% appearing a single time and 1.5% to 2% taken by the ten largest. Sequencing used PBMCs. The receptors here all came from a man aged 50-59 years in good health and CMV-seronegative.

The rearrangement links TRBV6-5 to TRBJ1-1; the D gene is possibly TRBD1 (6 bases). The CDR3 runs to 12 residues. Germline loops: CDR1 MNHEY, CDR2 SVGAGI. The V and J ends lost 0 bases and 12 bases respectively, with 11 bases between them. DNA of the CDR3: TGTGCCAGCAGTTACTCGAGAGGGACACCTTTCTTT. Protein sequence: CASSYSRGTPFF.

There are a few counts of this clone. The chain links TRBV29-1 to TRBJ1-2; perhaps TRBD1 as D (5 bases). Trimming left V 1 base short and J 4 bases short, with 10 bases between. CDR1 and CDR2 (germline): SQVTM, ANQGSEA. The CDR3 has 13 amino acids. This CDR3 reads CSVEGAGPYGYTF. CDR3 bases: TGCAGCGTTGAAGGCGCAGGGCCCTATGGCTACACCTTC.

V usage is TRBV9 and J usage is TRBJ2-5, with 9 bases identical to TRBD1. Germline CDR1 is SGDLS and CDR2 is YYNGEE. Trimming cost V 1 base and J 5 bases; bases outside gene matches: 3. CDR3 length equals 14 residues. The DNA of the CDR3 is TGTGCCAGCAGCGTAAGACAGGGGGGGGAGACCCAGTACTTC. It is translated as CASSVRQGGETQYF. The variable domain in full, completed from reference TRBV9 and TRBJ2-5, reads DSGVTQTPKHLITATGQRVTLRCSPRSGDLSVYWYQQSLDQGLQFLIQYYNGEERAKGNILERFSAQQFPDLHSELNLSSLELGDSALYFCASSVRQGGETQYFGPGTRLLVL.

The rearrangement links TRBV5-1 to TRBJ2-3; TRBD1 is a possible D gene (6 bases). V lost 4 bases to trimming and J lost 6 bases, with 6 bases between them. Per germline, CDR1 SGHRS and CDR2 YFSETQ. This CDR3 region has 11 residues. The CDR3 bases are TGCGCCAGCAGCAGGGGGGATACGCAGTATTTT. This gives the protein CASSRGDTQYF. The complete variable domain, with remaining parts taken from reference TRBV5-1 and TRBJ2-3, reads KAGVTQTPRYLIKTRGQQVTLSCSPISGHRSVSWYQQTPGQGLQFLFEYFSETQRNKGNFPGRFSGRQFSNSRSEMNVSTLELGDSALYLCASSRGDTQYFGPGTRLTVL.

The CDR3 nucleotides read TGTGCCAGCAGCACAGGGGGCCAAAGTCCGTATTTT. This codes for CASSTGGQSPYF. The chain employs TRBV11-1 and TRBJ2-3, with 9 bases identical to TRBD1. J lost 14 bases, V lost 5 bases, and 8 bases had no gene match. This CDR3 comprises 12 residues. Germline CDR1 is SGHAT and CDR2 is FQDESV (reference sequence). Based on the CDR3 plus reference TRBV11-1 and TRBJ2-3, the full variable domain is EAEVAQSPRYKITEKSQAVAFWCDPISGHATLYWYRQILGQGPELLVQFQDESVVDDSQLPKDRFSAERLKGVDSTLKIQPAELGDSAMYLCASSTGGQSPYFGPGTRLTVL.